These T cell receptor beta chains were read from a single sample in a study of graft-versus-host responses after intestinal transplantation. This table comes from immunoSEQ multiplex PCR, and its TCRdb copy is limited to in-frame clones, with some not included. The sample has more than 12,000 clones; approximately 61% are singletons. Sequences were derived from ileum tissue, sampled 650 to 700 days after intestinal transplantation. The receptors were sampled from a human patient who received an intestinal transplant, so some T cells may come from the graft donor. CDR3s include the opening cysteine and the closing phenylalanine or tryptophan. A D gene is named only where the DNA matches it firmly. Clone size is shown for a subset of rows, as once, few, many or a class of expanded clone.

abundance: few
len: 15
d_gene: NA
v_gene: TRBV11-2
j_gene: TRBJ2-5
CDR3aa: CASSLGGHPQETQYF
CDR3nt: TGTGCCAGCAGCTTAGGTGGACACCCCCAAGAGACCCAGTACTTC

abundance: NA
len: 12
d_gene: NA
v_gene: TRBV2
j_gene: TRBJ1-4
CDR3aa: CASSARGKKLFF
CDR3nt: TGTGCCAGCAGTGCAAGAGGGAAAAAACTGTTTTTT

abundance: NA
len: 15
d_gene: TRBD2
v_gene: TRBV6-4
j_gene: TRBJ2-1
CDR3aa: CASSGTSGGYNEQFF
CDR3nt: TGTGCCAGCAGCGGGACTAGCGGGGGGTACAATGAGCAGTTCTTC

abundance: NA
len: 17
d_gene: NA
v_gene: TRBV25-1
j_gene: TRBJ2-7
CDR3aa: CASSGAGGGGARYEQYF
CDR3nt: TGTGCCAGCAGTGGAGCTGGGGGTGGGGGCGCGAGGTACGAGCAGTACTTC

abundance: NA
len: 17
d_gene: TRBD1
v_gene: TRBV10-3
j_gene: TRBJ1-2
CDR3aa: CAIRRGRQGASNYGYTF
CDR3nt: TGTGCCATCAGGAGAGGGCGGCAGGGGGCTTCTAACTATGGCTACACCTTC

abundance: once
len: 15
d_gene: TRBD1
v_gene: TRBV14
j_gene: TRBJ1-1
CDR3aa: CASSLRTGGETEAFF
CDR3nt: TGTGCCAGCAGCCTTCGGACAGGGGGAGAAACTGAAGCTTTCTTT

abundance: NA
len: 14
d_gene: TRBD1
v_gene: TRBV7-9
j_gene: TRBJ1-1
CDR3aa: CASRVGQGNTEAFF
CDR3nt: TGTGCCAGTAGGGTGGGACAGGGGAACACTGAAGCTTTCTTT

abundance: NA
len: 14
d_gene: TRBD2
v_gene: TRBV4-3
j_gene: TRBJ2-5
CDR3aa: CASSQGTSGETQYF
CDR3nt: TGCGCCAGCAGCCAAGGGACTAGCGGGGAGACCCAGTACTTC

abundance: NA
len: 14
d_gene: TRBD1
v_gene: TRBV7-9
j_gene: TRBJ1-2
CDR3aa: CASSRTGVGYGYTF
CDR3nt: TGTGCCAGCAGCCGTACAGGGGTCGGCTATGGCTACACCTTC

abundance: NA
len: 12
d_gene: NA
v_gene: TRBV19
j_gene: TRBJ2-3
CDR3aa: CASSTGQNTQYF
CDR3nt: TGTGCCAGTAGTACGGGACAAAATACGCAGTATTTT

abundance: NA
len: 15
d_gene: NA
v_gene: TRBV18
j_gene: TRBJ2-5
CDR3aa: CASSPEGGLGETQYF
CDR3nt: TGTGCCAGCTCACCAGAGGGGGGGCTCGGAGAGACCCAGTACTTC

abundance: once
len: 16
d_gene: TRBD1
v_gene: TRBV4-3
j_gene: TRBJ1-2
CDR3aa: CASSQERGSGGYGYTF
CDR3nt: TGCGCCAGCAGCCAAGAACGGGGTTCAGGGGGCTATGGCTACACCTTC

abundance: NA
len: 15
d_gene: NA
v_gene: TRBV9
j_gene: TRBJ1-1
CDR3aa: CASSIYGTPGAEAFF
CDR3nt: TGTGCCAGCAGCATATACGGGACACCCGGCGCTGAAGCTTTCTTT

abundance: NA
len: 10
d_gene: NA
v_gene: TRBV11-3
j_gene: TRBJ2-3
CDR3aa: CASSRETQYF
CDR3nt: TGTGCCAGCAGCCGCGAGACGCAGTATTTT

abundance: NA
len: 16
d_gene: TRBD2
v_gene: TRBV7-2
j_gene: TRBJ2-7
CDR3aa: CASSHPTSGGPYEQYF
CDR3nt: TGTGCCAGCAGCCACCCGACTAGCGGGGGCCCTTACGAGCAGTACTTC

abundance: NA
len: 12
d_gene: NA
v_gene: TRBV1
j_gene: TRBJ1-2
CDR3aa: CTSSHYQAGYTF
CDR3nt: TGCACCAGCAGCCATTATCAGGCGGGCTACACCTTC

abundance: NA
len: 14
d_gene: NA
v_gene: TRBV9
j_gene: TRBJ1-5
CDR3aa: CASSVGTVNQPQHF
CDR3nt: TGTGCCAGCAGCGTAGGCACGGTCAATCAGCCCCAGCATTTT

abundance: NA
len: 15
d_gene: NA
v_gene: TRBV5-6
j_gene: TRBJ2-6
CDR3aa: CASSLPGSGANVLTF
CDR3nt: TGTGCCAGCAGCTTGCCGGGCTCTGGGGCCAACGTCCTGACTTTC

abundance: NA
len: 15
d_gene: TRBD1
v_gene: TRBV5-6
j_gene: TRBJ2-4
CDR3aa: CASSFDRGLGNIQYF
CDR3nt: TGTGCTAGCAGCTTTGACAGGGGGCTGGGAAACATTCAGTACTTC

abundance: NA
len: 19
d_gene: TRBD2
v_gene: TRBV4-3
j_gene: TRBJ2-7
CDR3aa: CASSQGLAGGRDFGYEQYF
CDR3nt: TGCGCCAGCAGCCAAGGACTAGCGGGGGGGCGGGATTTTGGGTACGAGCAGTACTTC

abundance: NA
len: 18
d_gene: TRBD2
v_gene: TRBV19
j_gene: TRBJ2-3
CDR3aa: CASSVGLAGGPSTDTQYF
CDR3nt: TGTGCCAGTAGTGTGGGACTAGCGGGGGGACCTAGCACAGATACGCAGTATTTT

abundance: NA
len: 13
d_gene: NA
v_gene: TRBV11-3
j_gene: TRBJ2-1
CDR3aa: CASSLARFNEQFF
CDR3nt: TGTGCCAGCAGCTTAGCCAGATTCAATGAGCAGTTCTTC

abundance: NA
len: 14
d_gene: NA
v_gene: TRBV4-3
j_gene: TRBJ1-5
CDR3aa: CASLRGNSNQPQHF
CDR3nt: TGCGCGAGTTTAAGGGGCAATAGCAATCAGCCCCAGCATTTT

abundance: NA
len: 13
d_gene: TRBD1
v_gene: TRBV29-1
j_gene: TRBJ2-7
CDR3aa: CSARQGARYEQYF
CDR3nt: TGCAGCGCAAGACAGGGGGCCCGATACGAGCAGTACTTC

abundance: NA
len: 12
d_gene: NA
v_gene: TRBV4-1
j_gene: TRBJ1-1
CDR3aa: CASSQDGEKAFF
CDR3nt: TGCGCCAGCAGCCAAGATGGAGAAAAAGCTTTCTTT

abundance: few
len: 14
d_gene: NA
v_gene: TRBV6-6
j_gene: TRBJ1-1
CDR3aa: CASHNLSPNTEAFF
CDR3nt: TGTGCCAGCCATAACCTAAGTCCGAACACTGAAGCTTTCTTT

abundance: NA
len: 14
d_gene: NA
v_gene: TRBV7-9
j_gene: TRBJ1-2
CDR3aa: CASSLASGNYGYTF
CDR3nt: TGTGCCAGCAGCTTAGCGTCGGGGAACTATGGCTACACCTTC

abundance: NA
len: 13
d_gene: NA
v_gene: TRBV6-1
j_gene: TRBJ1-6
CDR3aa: CASSEARNSPLHF
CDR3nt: TGTGCCAGCAGTGAAGCGAGGAATTCACCCCTCCACTTT

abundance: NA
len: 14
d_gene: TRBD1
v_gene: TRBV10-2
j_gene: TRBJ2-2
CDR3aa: CASKPGGGTGELFF
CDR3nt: TGCGCCAGCAAACCAGGGGGCGGCACCGGGGAGCTGTTTTTT

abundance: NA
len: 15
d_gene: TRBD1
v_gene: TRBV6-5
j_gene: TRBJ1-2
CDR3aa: CASSYWQGAEVGYTF
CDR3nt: TGTGCCAGCAGTTATTGGCAGGGGGCTGAAGTTGGCTACACCTTC

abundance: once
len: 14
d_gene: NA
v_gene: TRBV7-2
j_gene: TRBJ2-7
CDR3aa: CASSWETGTYEQYF
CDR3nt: TGTGCCAGCAGCTGGGAGACAGGGACTTACGAGCAGTACTTC

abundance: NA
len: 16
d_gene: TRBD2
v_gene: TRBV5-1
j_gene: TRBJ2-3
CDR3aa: CASSVSGRGGPDTQYF
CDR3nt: TGCGCCAGCAGCGTTTCGGGACGGGGGGGCCCAGATACGCAGTATTTT

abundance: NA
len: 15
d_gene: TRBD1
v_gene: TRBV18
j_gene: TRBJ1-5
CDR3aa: CASSLDRGRNQPQHF
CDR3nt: TGTGCCAGCTCACTGGACAGGGGTCGCAATCAGCCCCAGCATTTT

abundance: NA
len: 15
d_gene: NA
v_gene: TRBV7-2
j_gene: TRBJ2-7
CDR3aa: CASSLAPGLRSEQYF
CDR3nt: TGTGCCAGCAGCTTGGCCCCTGGACTCCGAAGCGAGCAGTACTTC

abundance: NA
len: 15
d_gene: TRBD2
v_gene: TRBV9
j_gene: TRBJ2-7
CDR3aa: CASSYAGLAGDEQYF
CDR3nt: TGTGCCAGCAGCTATGCGGGACTAGCGGGGGACGAGCAGTACTTC

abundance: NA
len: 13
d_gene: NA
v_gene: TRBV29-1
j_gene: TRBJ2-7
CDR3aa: CSVDGGSSYEQYF
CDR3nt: TGCAGCGTTGATGGCGGTAGCTCCTACGAGCAGTACTTC

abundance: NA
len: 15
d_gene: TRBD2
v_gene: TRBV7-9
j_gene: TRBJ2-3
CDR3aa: CASSVGLALADTQYF
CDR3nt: TGTGCCAGCAGCGTGGGACTAGCGTTGGCAGATACGCAGTATTTT